The rows below give T cell receptor beta chains drawn from one sample of a study of control samples from healthy donors and cancer patients. Sequencing was performed with immunoSEQ multiplex PCR; in TCRdb, only in-frame clones are kept and a portion is missing. The sample lists 130,000 or so clones; approximately 94% were seen once. The sample taken for sequencing was blood. Source of these receptors: a man aged 35-49 years in good health. Both conserved end residues are part of each CDR3.

j_gene: TRBJ2-6; v_gene: TRBV28; CDR3aa: CASSPNPYRGNWSSGANVLTF
j_gene: TRBJ2-7; v_gene: TRBV9; CDR3aa: CASSENPYEQYF
j_gene: TRBJ2-5; v_gene: TRBV6-2/TRBV6-3; CDR3aa: CASSYSIPRTSAPETQYF
j_gene: TRBJ2-7; v_gene: TRBV29-1; CDR3aa: CSVTGQGYEQYF
j_gene: TRBJ1-1; v_gene: TRBV6-6; CDR3aa: CASSYGSSNTEAFF
j_gene: TRBJ2-7; v_gene: TRBV15; CDR3aa: CATAGPNSHEQYF
j_gene: TRBJ1-2; v_gene: TRBV20-1; CDR3aa: CSASVSGNYGYTF
j_gene: TRBJ1-5; v_gene: TRBV4-1; CDR3aa: CASSQAANQPQHF
j_gene: TRBJ2-2; v_gene: TRBV29-1; CDR3aa: CSVAGQTNTGELFF
j_gene: TRBJ1-6; v_gene: TRBV3-1/TRBV3-2; CDR3aa: CASSQDLRGTLHF
j_gene: TRBJ2-5; v_gene: TRBV18; CDR3aa: CASSPPGLQETQYF
j_gene: TRBJ1-1; v_gene: TRBV14; CDR3aa: CASSQERVTEAFF
j_gene: TRBJ2-5; v_gene: TRBV13; CDR3aa: CASSLRGTQYF
j_gene: TRBJ2-3; v_gene: TRBV5-1; CDR3aa: CASSLGGSSTDTQYF
j_gene: TRBJ2-7; v_gene: TRBV4-3; CDR3aa: CASSQARKGGEQYF
j_gene: TRBJ2-6; v_gene: TRBV6-6; CDR3aa: CASSLTGSGANVLTF
j_gene: TRBJ2-6; v_gene: TRBV12-5; CDR3aa: CASGSGANVLTF
j_gene: TRBJ2-7; v_gene: TRBV9; CDR3aa: CASSVQGLSYEQYF
j_gene: TRBJ2-5; v_gene: TRBV7-3; CDR3aa: CASSLGGGAQETQYF
j_gene: TRBJ2-7; v_gene: TRBV3-1/TRBV3-2; CDR3aa: CASSQGREVYEQYF
j_gene: TRBJ2-1; v_gene: TRBV9; CDR3aa: CASSPRSGGAYNEQFF
j_gene: TRBJ1-2; v_gene: TRBV2; CDR3aa: CASSESGPYGYTF
j_gene: TRBJ2-7; v_gene: TRBV7-2; CDR3aa: CASSLSTGLYYEQYF
j_gene: TRBJ2-3; v_gene: TRBV9; CDR3aa: CASSRNTGPDTQYF
j_gene: TRBJ1-2; v_gene: TRBV7-2; CDR3aa: CASSLAVTVAPNYGYTF
j_gene: TRBJ2-1; v_gene: TRBV28; CDR3aa: CASSFLSSGVSSYNEQFF
j_gene: TRBJ2-7; v_gene: TRBV5-4; CDR3aa: CASSLGQTLYSYEQYF
j_gene: TRBJ1-1; v_gene: TRBV18; CDR3aa: CASSPRIFDDTTHTEAFF
j_gene: TRBJ2-5; v_gene: TRBV19; CDR3aa: CASSGDSYPMVTQYF
j_gene: TRBJ2-1; v_gene: TRBV7-3; CDR3aa: CASSPLAGGYNEQFF
j_gene: TRBJ2-1; v_gene: TRBV3-1/TRBV3-2; CDR3aa: CASSQGLALKQFF
j_gene: TRBJ2-5; v_gene: TRBV13; CDR3aa: CASSLIGGEETQYF
j_gene: TRBJ1-2; v_gene: TRBV11-2; CDR3aa: CASSLETGIGYTF
j_gene: TRBJ2-1; v_gene: TRBV28; CDR3aa: CASSLVSELNEQFF
j_gene: TRBJ1-5; v_gene: TRBV5-6; CDR3aa: CASSLGTYRNQPQHF
j_gene: TRBJ1-4; v_gene: TRBV28; CDR3aa: CASAQGQTIATNEKLFF
j_gene: TRBJ1-6; v_gene: TRBV18; CDR3aa: CASSPVDTPKYSPLHF
j_gene: TRBJ2-7; v_gene: TRBV6-2/TRBV6-3; CDR3aa: CASSYVQGDYEQYF
j_gene: TRBJ2-1; v_gene: TRBV30; CDR3aa: CAWSIAGGVNEQFF
j_gene: TRBJ2-3; v_gene: TRBV9; CDR3aa: CASSEGQGTSGTSTDTQYF
j_gene: TRBJ1-6; v_gene: TRBV14; CDR3aa: CASTTTATYNSPLHF
j_gene: TRBJ1-2; v_gene: TRBV4-3; CDR3aa: CASSPGFRQGAQGYTF
j_gene: TRBJ2-7; v_gene: TRBV20-1; CDR3aa: CSASRAGGSSYEQYF
j_gene: TRBJ1-1; v_gene: TRBV3-1/TRBV3-2; CDR3aa: CASSWGGTEAFF
j_gene: TRBJ1-1; v_gene: TRBV5-1; CDR3aa: CASSLGLTANTEAFF
j_gene: TRBJ2-1; v_gene: TRBV24-1; CDR3aa: CATSADRTHFGLRNEQFF
j_gene: TRBJ1-2; v_gene: TRBV24-1; CDR3aa: CATRGTDSYGYTF
j_gene: TRBJ1-2; v_gene: TRBV4-3; CDR3aa: CASSQDQWGTYGYTF
j_gene: TRBJ2-4; v_gene: TRBV6-2/TRBV6-3; CDR3aa: CTSSPGQGISKNIQYF
j_gene: TRBJ1-5; v_gene: TRBV2; CDR3aa: CACSSDRGTGQPQHF
j_gene: TRBJ1-5; v_gene: TRBV4-3; CDR3aa: CASSQDFSGQPQHF
j_gene: TRBJ2-5; v_gene: TRBV28; CDR3aa: CASSSGSLETQYF
j_gene: TRBJ2-2; v_gene: TRBV6-2/TRBV6-3; CDR3aa: CASSYWQLNTGELFF
j_gene: TRBJ2-1; v_gene: TRBV27; CDR3aa: CASSFSKYGEQFF
j_gene: TRBJ2-5; v_gene: TRBV5-1; CDR3aa: CASSLSGGGSQETQYF
j_gene: TRBJ1-1; v_gene: TRBV20-1; CDR3aa: CSAGWRTEAFF
j_gene: TRBJ1-2; v_gene: TRBV6-1; CDR3aa: CASSEPVYGYTF
j_gene: TRBJ1-2; v_gene: TRBV20-1; CDR3aa: CSAGVAGGYTF
j_gene: TRBJ1-1; v_gene: TRBV11-2; CDR3aa: CASSLEGTGRTEAFF